This T cell receptor beta chain was recovered during a study of regulatory T cells in long-lasting Graves disease (dated by TCRdb to the early 2020s). Broadly, across the study: In the newly diagnosed Graves' disease group, patients had been taking antithyroid drugs for less than 3 months. This study used TCR sequencing and RNA sequencing of peripheral blood to compare persistent Graves' disease patients against newly diagnosed Graves' disease patients. The study took place in China and was registered as a clinical trial. A total of around 35 samples underwent TCR sequencing, from some 13 patients with persistent Graves' disease and some 20 patients with newly diagnosed Graves' disease. Findings and caveats that apply to the study as a whole: Because the primary lesion, thyroid tissue, could not be accessed, the study looked at peripheral blood alone. The small sample size was acknowledged by the authors as a limitation that may reduce accuracy. Preferential use of TRBV28, TRBJ1-2 and TRBJ2-5 was observed in persistent disease, whereas TRBV20-1 and TRBJ2-1 were favored in newly diagnosed disease. Persistent Graves' disease patients showed lower TCR Shannon entropy and fewer highly expanded clones than newly diagnosed patients, suggesting clonal expansion. Sequencing and analysis were limited to the TCR beta chain. Persistent patients shared more public clonotypes among themselves (around 3,000) than newly diagnosed patients did (more than 850).

This clonotype was counted only a few times. There is no known antigen for this receptor. Nothing much larger sits one base from this clone, and base qualities are not available. Libraries were prepared through multiplex PCR. Sequenced using an Illumina HiSeq 4000. To build TCR beta libraries, CDR3 regions were amplified by Arm-PCR using iRepertoire HTBI primers. Before sequencing, the PCR products underwent gel purification. The original pipeline was this. Gene usage analysis of CDR3 amino acid clonotypes relied on the roughly 60 TRBV and around 14 TRBJ segments identified across samples. Filtered high-quality paired reads were merged into contigs using COPE and FqMerger. BLAST was used to align contigs to IMGT TRBV, TRBD and TRBJ reference genes, with CDR3 defined following IMGT. Clonotypes above 0.1% frequency were classified as highly expanded clones. Shannon entropy was used to measure repertoire diversity, and the Gini coefficient was used to measure V-J evenness. A clonotype found in more than one individual was treated as public. TCRdb took the public reads, trimmed them with fastp at Q25, ran MiXCR for clone calling and kept in-frame beta chains. Each CDR3 protein gets just one entry, which takes the most common genes and DNA from the rows behind it. V and J calls and clone size were set by TCRdb, not the authors. This sample lists approximately 440,000 distinct CDR3 sequences; around 15% were detected once. Of the sample, 10% to 15% is held by the ten largest clones.

CDR3 length: 14 amino acids, cysteine to phenylalanine. The entry retains the CDR3 DNA only, 42 bases that are in frame from base 1. CDR1 and CDR2 were assigned from the germline V gene as MNHNS and SASEGT. V is shortened by 6 bases, J by 2 bases, and the region joining them spans 14 bases. The time point label of this sample denotes: newly diagnosed GD, antithyroid drugs for less than 3 months. RNA was extracted from PBMCs in TRIzol for both TCR sequencing and RNA sequencing. Graves' disease was diagnosed according to American Thyroid Association guidelines. Patients were recruited from an endocrinology department in Xi'an, China. From each patient, around 8.3 milliliters of peripheral blood was collected into an EDTA anticoagulant tube. Ficoll Paque Plus density gradient separation was used to isolate PBMCs, and no additional T cell sorting was done. An Agilent 2100 Bioanalyzer and agarose gel were used to check RNA quality, while a NanoDrop 2000 measured RNA concentration.

This sample was also put to use in a study of T cells in Graves' hyperthyroidism and ophthalmopathy. The second paper further reports: Graves' hyperthyroidism was defined as stable when no progression to ophthalmopathy occurred over 18 months of follow-up. Hyperthyroidism patients were aged 18 to 65 years and newly diagnosed, with disease duration of less than 2 months. Any patient with an uncontrolled infection, another autoimmune disease, pregnancy or lactation was excluded. Diagnoses relied on clinical symptoms, serum thyroxine and TRAb, thyroid ultrasound and orbital computed tomography. For the first round of RT-PCR on the TCR CDR3, the HTBI primer set was used together with the Qiagen OneStep RT-PCR kit. Most expanded thyroid clonotypes (frequency above 0.001) were also detected in blood, a finding suggesting that blood repertoires may reflect thyroid immune responses. A model built on a 13 V-J signature distinguished ophthalmopathy from stable hyperthyroidism, reaching roughly 88% sensitivity and approximately 81% specificity in cross-validation and 80%/75% in testing. During validation, the model predicted progression to ophthalmopathy a median of about 6.5 months ahead of onset, with around 71% sensitivity and less than 85% specificity. To identify distinguishing TCR V-J signatures, a discovery cohort of 100 patients was used, comprising some 43 with Graves' ophthalmopathy and some 60 with stable Graves' hyperthyroidism. Whether ophthalmopathy could be predicted prospectively was tested in an independent validation cohort made up of 18 to 20 hyperthyroidism patients plus 17 patients who later progressed to ophthalmopathy. The roughly 100 discovery patients were randomly divided into training and test sets at a 7:3 ratio. In six Graves' hyperthyroidism patients, the study also compared T-cell repertoires from thyroid tissue with T-cell repertoires from blood. After sampling, hyperthyroidism patients received methimazole starting at 30 mg daily, and ophthalmopathy patients received high-dose intravenous methylprednisolone. The libraries were constructed in a second round of multiplex PCR and then size-selected and purified. Sequencing of the libraries was done on an Illumina HiSeq2000 using paired-end 100 bp reads. SOAPnuke was used to process the raw data, throwing out any read that contained adapters or uncalled bases, had a mean Phred below 15, or lacked an exact constant-primer or identifier match. COPE v1.2.5 was used to merge the high-quality paired reads, and each unique nucleotide sequence was defined as a clonotype. Clonotypes were aligned to IMGT TRBV, TRBD and TRBJ reference segments using MiTCR v1.1. The analysis was restricted to V-J combinations with a frequency above 0.0001, which together covered approximately 99% of the repertoires. A TCS score was defined as the ratio of F50 (clonal expansion) to E x V (chaos), with BLOSUM62-based TCRdist applied between CDR3 peptides within each V-J. Welch's t-statistics and random forest reduced fewer than 600 V-J features to 10 to 15, which were used in a naive Bayes classifier (R e1071). No statistical method was used to set the sample size in advance, and investigators knew the group allocation. The paper describes TCR Vbeta CDR3 sequencing of around 130 peripheral blood samples, made up of some 40 ophthalmopathy patients, 70 to 80 hyperthyroidism patients and around 17 progressor patients.

The TCR originated in a man between 40 and 49 years old with Graves disease. Donor details come from another sample of the same person, matched by shared clones. The sequence is built from TRBV6-1 and TRBJ2-7; matching of 7 bases hints at TRBD1 as the D gene. The sample consisted of peripheral blood mononuclear cells (PBMCs), taken at new diagnosis, from a patient treated with antithyroid drugs. The CDR3 sequence is CASSRWRGPYEQYF. The DNA sequence is as follows: TGTGCCAGCAGCCGATGGAGGGGGCCCTACGAGCAGTACTTC.